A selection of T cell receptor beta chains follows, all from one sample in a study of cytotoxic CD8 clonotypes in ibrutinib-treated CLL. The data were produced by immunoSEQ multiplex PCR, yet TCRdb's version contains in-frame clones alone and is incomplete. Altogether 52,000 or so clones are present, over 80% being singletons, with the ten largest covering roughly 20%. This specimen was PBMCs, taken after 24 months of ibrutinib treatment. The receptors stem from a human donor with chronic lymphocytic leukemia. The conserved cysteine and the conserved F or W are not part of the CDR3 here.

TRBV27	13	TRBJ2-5	ASRTRGAHQETQY
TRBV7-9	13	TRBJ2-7	ASSTGRLSSYEQY
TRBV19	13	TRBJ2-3	ASSPLAGSLDTQY
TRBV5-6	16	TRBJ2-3	ASSLVGGRTLLGDTQY
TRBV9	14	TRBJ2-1	ASSVEQLAAYNEQF
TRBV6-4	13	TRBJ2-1	ASSPLAGASNEQF
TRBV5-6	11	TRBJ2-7	ASSSVAGYEQY
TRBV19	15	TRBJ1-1	ASTYLFRAQGDTEAF
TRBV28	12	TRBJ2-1	ASRAAGAPFGQF
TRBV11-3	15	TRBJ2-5	ASSPGVAGGSGETQY
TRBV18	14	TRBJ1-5	ASSPRTDNSNQPQH
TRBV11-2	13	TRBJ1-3	ASSLEGTSGNTIY
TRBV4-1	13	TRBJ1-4	ASSHRDSFNEKLF
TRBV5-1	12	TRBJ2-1	ASSAIGLINEQF
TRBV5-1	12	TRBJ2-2	ASSPGTGTGELF